This T cell receptor (beta chain) was found in a study of cytomegalovirus exposure and HLA in healthy donors. A remark on this clone: No antigen is known for it.

Study-wide findings and caveats: Later analysis suggested most CMV-associated TCR beta chains were HLA-restricted. Earlier analysis found most TCR beta V segments productive about 87% or about 30% of the time. In a later analysis, TCR beta V- and J-gene trimming showed a link to a missense DCLRE1C variant.

The PCR was carried out with 60 Vbeta primers and 13 Jbeta primers. In the authors' methods: It was a later analysis that counted 79 million or so unique TCR beta chains, of which 9.5 million to 14 million were shared. Repertoires were generated with immunoSEQ multiplex PCR, while TCRdb's copy carries only in-frame clones and drops some. V and J calls and clone size are given by that table; D and trimming were obtained from the DNA. The sample lists 220,000 or so clones, more than 65% occurring once. Sequenced input: PBMCs. The receptor was derived from a man between 50 and 59 years old in good health and CMV-seronegative.

CDR3 sequence: CASSLGGQNYEQYF. CDR3 nucleotide sequence: TGTGCCAGCAGCTTAGGAGGACAGAACTACGAGCAGTACTTC. This chain connects TRBV7-9 to TRBJ2-7; the D gene is possibly TRBD1 (6 bases). The V end lost 1 base, the J end lost 3 bases, and 10 bases lay between the germline ends. CDR1 is SEHNR, CDR2 FQNEAQ, per germline (reference sequence). The CDR3 sequence is 14 residues long.